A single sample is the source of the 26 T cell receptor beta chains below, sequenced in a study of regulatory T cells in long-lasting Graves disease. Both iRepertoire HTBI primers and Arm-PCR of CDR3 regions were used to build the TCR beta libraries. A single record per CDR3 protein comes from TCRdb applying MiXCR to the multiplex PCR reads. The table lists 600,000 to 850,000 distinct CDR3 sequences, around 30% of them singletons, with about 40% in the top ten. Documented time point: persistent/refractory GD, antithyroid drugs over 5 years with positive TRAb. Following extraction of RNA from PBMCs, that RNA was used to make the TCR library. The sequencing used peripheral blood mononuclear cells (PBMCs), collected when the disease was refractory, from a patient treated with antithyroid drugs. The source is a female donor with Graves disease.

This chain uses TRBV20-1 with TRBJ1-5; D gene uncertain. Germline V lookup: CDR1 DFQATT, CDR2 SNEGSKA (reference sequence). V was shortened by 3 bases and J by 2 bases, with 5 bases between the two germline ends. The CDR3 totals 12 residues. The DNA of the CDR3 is TGCAGTGCTAGTAGGGGCAATCAGCCCCAGCATTTT. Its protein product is CSASRGNQPQHF.

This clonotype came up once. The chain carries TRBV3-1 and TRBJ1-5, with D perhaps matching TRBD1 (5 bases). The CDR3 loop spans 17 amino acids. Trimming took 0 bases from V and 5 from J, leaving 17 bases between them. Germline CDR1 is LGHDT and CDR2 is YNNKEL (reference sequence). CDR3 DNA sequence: TGTGCCAGCAGCCAAGACCCGGGGGGGTATTGGGATCAGCCCCAGCATTTT. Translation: CASSQDPGGYWDQPQHF.

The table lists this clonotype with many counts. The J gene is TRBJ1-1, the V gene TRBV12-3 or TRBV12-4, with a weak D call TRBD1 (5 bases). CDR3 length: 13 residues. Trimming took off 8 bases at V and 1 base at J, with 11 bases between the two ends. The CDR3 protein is CASGRGKNTEAFF. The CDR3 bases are TGTGCCAGCGGGCGGGGGAAGAACACTGAAGCTTTCTTT.

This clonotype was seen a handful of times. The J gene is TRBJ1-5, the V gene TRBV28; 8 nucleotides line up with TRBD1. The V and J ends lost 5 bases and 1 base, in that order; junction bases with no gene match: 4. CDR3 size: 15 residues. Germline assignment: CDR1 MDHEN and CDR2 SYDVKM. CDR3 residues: CASSRTGLSNQPQHF. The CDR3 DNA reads TGTGCCAGCAGTAGGACAGGGCTAAGCAATCAGCCCCAGCATTTT.

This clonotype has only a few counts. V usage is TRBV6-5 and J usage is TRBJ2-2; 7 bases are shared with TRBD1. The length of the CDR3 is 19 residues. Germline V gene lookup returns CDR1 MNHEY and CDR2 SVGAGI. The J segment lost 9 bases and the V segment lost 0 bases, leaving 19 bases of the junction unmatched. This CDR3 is CASSYSRGGNLVGARELFF. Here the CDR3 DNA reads TGTGCCAGCAGTTACTCGAGAGGGGGCAATCTCGTAGGTGCCCGGGAGCTGTTTTTT.

CDR3 residues: CASSEGKDSGLYGYTF. The CDR3 coding sequence is TGTGCCAGCAGTGAAGGAAAGGATTCGGGACTCTATGGCTACACCTTC. The chain is built from TRBV6-1 and TRBJ1-2; possible D gene TRBD1, 5 bases. This CDR3 is 16 amino acids long. With 1 base removed from V and 4 bases from J, the gap between germline ends came to 16 bases. Germline CDR1 reads MNHNS; CDR2 reads SASEGT.

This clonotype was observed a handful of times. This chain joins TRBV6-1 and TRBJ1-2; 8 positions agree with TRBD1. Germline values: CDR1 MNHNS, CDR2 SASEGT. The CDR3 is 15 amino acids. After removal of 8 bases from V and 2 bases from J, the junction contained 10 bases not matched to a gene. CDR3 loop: CASGDRPAGNYGYTF. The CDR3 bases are TGTGCCAGCGGGGACAGGCCCGCTGGGAACTATGGCTACACCTTC.

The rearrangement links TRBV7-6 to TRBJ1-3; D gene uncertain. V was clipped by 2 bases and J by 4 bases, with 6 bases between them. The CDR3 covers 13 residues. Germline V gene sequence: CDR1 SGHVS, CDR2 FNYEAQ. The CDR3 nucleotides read TGTGCCAGCAGCTTACGAGGCGGAAACACCATATATTTT. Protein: CASSLRGGNTIYF.

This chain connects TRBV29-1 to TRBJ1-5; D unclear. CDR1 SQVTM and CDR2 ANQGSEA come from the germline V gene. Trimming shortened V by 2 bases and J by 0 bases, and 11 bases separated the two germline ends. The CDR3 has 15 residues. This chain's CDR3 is CSVEINYPSNQPQHF. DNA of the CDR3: TGCAGCGTTGAAATCAATTACCCTAGCAATCAGCCCCAGCATTTT.

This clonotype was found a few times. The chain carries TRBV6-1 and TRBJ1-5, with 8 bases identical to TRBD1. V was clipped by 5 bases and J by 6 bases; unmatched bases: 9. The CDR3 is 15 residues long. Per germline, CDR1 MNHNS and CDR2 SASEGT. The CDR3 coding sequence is TGTGCCAGCAGTATAGACAGGGGTGGTGCTCAGCCCCAGCATTTT. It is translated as CASSIDRGGAQPQHF.

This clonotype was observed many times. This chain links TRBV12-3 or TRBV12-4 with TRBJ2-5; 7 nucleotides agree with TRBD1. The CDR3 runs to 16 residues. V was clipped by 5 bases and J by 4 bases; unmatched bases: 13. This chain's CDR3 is CASSPGQEIVRETQYF. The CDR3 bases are TGTGCCAGCAGTCCCGGACAGGAAATCGTGCGAGAGACCCAGTACTTC.

CDR3 sequence: CASSLAGLAGGEQYF. The CDR3 region has the DNA TGCGCCAGCAGCTTGGCCGGACTAGCGGGAGGCGAGCAGTACTTC. V gene TRBV5-1 combines with J gene TRBJ2-7; TRBD2 matches at 14 bases. The J segment lost 6 bases and the V segment lost 0 bases, leaving 2 bases of the junction unmatched. The CDR3 extends over 15 amino acids. Germline V gene data show CDR1 as SGHRS and CDR2 as YFSETQ.

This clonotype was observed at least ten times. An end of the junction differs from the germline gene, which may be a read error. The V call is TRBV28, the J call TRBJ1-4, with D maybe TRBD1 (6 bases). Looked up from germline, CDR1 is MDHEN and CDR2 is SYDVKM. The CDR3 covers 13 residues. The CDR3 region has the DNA TGTGCCAGCAGTTCAGGGGCCAGCCCAGAACTGTTTTTC. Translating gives CASSSGASPELFF.

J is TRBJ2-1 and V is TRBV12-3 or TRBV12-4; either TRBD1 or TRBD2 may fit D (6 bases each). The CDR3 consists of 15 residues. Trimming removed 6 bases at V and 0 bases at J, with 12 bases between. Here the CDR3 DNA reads TGTGCCAGCAGGGCCGGAGGGGGCTCCTACAATGAGCAGTTCTTC. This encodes CASRAGGGSYNEQFF.

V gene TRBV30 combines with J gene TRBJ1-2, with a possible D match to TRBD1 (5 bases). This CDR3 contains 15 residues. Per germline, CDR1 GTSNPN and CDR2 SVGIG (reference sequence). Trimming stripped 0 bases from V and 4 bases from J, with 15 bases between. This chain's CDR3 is CAWSVSGGSSYGYTF. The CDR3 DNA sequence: TGTGCCTGGAGTGTTTCCGGGGGAAGTAGCTATGGCTACACCTTC.

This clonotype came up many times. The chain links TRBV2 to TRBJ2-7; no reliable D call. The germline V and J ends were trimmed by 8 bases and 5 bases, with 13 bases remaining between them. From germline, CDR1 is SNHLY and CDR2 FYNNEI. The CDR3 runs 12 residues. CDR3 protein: CASLLVMDEQYF. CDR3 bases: TGTGCCAGCCTCCTTGTTATGGACGAGCAGTACTTC.

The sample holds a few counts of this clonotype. CDR3 in amino acids: CASRAGGNQPQHF. CDR3 nucleotides: TGTGCCAGCAGGGCGGGGGGCAATCAGCCCCAGCATTTT. The chain links TRBV27 to TRBJ1-5, with TRBD1 as a possible D gene (5 bases). Deletions cut 6 bases from V and 2 bases from J, with 8 bases between. Germline CDR1 reads MNHEY; CDR2 reads SMNVEV (reference sequence). The CDR3 runs 13 residues.

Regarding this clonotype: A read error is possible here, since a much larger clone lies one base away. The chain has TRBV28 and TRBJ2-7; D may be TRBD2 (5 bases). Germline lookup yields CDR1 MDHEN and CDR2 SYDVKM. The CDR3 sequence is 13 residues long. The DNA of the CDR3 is TGTGCCAGCGGAGGCTCGCGGCACCCCCACCACCTCTTC. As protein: CASGGSRHPHHLF.

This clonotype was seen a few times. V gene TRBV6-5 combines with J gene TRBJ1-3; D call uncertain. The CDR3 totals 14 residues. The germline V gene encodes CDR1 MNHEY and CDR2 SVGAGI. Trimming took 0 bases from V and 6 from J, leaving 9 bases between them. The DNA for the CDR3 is TGTGCCAGCAGTTACTCGACCTGGGAAAACACCATATATTTT. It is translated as CASSYSTWENTIYF.

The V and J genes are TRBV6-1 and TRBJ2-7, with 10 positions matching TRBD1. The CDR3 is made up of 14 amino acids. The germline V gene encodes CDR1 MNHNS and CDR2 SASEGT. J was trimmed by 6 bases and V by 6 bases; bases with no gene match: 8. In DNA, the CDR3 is TGTGCCAGCAGCCGGGGACAGGGGTTGGTCGAGCAGTACTTC. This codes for CASSRGQGLVEQYF.

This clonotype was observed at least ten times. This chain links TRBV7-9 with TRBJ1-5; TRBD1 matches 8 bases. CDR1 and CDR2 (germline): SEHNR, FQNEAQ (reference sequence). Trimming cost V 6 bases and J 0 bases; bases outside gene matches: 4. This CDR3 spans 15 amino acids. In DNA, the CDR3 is TGTGCCAGCAGTCCCGGGACAGGTAGCAATCAGCCCCAGCATTTT. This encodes CASSPGTGSNQPQHF. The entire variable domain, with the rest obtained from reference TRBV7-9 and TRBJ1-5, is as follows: DTGVSQNPRHKITKRGQNVTFRCDPISEHNRLYWYRQTLGQGPEFLTYFQNEAQLEKSRLLSDRFSAERPKGSFSTLEIQRTEQGDSAMYLCASSPGTGSNQPQHFGDGTRLSIL.

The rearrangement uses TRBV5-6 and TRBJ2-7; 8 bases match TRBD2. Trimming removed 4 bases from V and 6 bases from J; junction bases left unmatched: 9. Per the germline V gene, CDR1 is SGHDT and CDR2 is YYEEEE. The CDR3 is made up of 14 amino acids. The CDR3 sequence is CASSPPGGVSEQYF. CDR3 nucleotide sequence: TGTGCCAGCAGCCCCCCGGGGGGGGTGAGCGAGCAGTACTTC.

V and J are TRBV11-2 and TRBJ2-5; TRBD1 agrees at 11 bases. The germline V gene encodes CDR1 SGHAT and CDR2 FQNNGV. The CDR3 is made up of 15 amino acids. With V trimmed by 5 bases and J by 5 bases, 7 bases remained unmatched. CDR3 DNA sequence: TGTGCCAGCAGCCCGGACAGGGGGCTGGGTGAGACCCAGTACTTC. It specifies CASSPDRGLGETQYF.

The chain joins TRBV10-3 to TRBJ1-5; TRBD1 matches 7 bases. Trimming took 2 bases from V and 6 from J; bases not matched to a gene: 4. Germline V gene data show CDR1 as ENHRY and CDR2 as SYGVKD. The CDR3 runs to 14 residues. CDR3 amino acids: CAISEQGGSQPQHF. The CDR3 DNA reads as TGTGCCATCAGTGAGCAGGGGGGCTCTCAGCCCCAGCATTTT.

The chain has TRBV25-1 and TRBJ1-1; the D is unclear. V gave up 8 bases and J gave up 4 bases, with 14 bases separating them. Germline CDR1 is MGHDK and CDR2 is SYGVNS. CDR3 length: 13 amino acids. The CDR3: CASLQHLGTEAFF. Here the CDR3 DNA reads TGTGCCAGCCTACAGCACCTGGGCACTGAAGCTTTCTTT.

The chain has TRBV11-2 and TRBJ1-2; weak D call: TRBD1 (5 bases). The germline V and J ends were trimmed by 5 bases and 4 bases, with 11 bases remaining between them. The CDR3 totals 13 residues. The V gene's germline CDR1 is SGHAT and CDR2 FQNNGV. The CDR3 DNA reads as TGTGCCAGCAGCCTCGGGGCGTTCTATGGCTACACCTTC. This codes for CASSLGAFYGYTF.